This is a list of T cell receptor beta chains from one sample in a study of control samples from healthy donors and cancer patients. Profiling relied on immunoSEQ multiplex PCR, and the TCRdb table lists in-frame clones only, not all of them. The sample yields about 84,000 clones, about nine tenths seen once. The sequenced material came from blood. All receptors derive from a man over 45 in good health. The CDR3 runs from the conserved cysteine through the conserved F or W. The order of the fields is clone size, J gene, D gene, V gene, CDR3 protein, CDR3 DNA. The D gene is left open where the match is weak. The listing skips clone size in some rows; elsewhere it reads once, few, many or a size class.

clone_size: NA
j_call: TRBJ1-1
d_call: NA
v_call: TRBV10-1
cdr3_aa: CAIYVVDGEKEGTEAFF
cdr3_nt: TGCGCCATCTACGTCGTTGACGGGGAGAAGGAAGGCACTGAAGCTTTCTTT

clone_size: once
j_call: TRBJ2-3
d_call: TRBD1
v_call: TRBV19
cdr3_aa: CASRQTGGTDTQYF
cdr3_nt: TGTGCCAGTAGGCAAACAGGGGGCACAGATACGCAGTATTTT

clone_size: NA
j_call: TRBJ2-4
d_call: TRBD1
v_call: TRBV6-6
cdr3_aa: CASRSDRLAAKNIQYF
cdr3_nt: TGTGCCAGCAGATCGGACAGGTTGGCGGCCAAAAACATTCAGTACTTC

clone_size: NA
j_call: TRBJ2-7
d_call: NA
v_call: TRBV6-2/TRBV6-3
cdr3_aa: CASSYSWGGEQYF
cdr3_nt: TGTGCCAGCAGTTACTCTTGGGGAGGCGAGCAGTACTTC

clone_size: NA
j_call: TRBJ2-3
d_call: NA
v_call: TRBV7-6
cdr3_aa: CASSYSGTYTDTQYF
cdr3_nt: TGTGCCAGCAGCTACTCCGGGACATACACAGATACGCAGTATTTT

clone_size: once
j_call: TRBJ2-1
d_call: TRBD2
v_call: TRBV5-1
cdr3_aa: CASSSLSSGNPNEQFF
cdr3_nt: TGCGCCAGCAGCTCTCTTTCTAGCGGGAACCCCAATGAGCAGTTCTTC

clone_size: NA
j_call: TRBJ1-6
d_call: NA
v_call: TRBV6-6
cdr3_aa: CASSPEGVGLPNSPLHF
cdr3_nt: TGTGCCAGCAGTCCGGAAGGTGTCGGACTTCCAAATTCACCCCTCCACTTT

clone_size: NA
j_call: TRBJ2-7
d_call: NA
v_call: TRBV5-1
cdr3_aa: CASSIGRDYEQYF
cdr3_nt: TGCGCCAGCAGCATCGGACGAGACTACGAGCAGTACTTC

clone_size: NA
j_call: TRBJ1-1
d_call: NA
v_call: TRBV7-9
cdr3_aa: CASSLEGDGLSNTEAFF
cdr3_nt: TGTGCCAGCAGCTTAGAGGGCGACGGCCTGTCGAACACTGAAGCTTTCTTT

clone_size: NA
j_call: TRBJ2-2
d_call: NA
v_call: TRBV19
cdr3_aa: CASSIRGGVSTGELFF
cdr3_nt: TGTGCCAGTAGTATAAGAGGGGGGGTATCCACCGGGGAGCTGTTTTTT

clone_size: NA
j_call: TRBJ1-3
d_call: NA
v_call: TRBV5-1
cdr3_aa: CASSLASGNTIYF
cdr3_nt: TGCGCCAGCAGCTTGGCCTCGGGAAACACCATATATTTT

clone_size: NA
j_call: TRBJ1-4
d_call: NA
v_call: TRBV6-2/TRBV6-3
cdr3_aa: CASSLDGGKLFF
cdr3_nt: TGTGCCAGCAGTCTCGACGGGGGAAAACTGTTTTTT

clone_size: NA
j_call: TRBJ1-2
d_call: TRBD1
v_call: TRBV6-2/TRBV6-3
cdr3_aa: CASSYYHRQGAWYGYTF
cdr3_nt: TGTGCCAGCAGTTACTATCATCGGCAGGGGGCATGGTATGGCTACACCTTC

clone_size: NA
j_call: TRBJ1-1
d_call: TRBD1
v_call: TRBV10-3
cdr3_aa: CAISSGTVNTEAFF
cdr3_nt: TGTGCCATCAGCTCCGGGACAGTGAACACTGAAGCTTTCTTT

clone_size: NA
j_call: TRBJ1-1
d_call: TRBD1
v_call: TRBV7-8
cdr3_aa: CASSSLPQGASEAFF
cdr3_nt: TGTGCCAGCAGCTCGCTACCCCAGGGGGCATCCGAAGCTTTCTTT

clone_size: NA
j_call: TRBJ2-3
d_call: TRBD2
v_call: TRBV25-1
cdr3_aa: CASTTFQAGTSAYTQYF
cdr3_nt: TGTGCCAGCACCACCTTCCAAGCCGGGACTAGCGCCTATACGCAGTATTTT

clone_size: NA
j_call: TRBJ1-6
d_call: TRBD1
v_call: TRBV6-5
cdr3_aa: CASKIGQGNSPLHF
cdr3_nt: TGTGCCAGCAAGATCGGACAGGGAAATTCACCCCTCCACTTT

clone_size: NA
j_call: TRBJ1-2
d_call: NA
v_call: TRBV6-6
cdr3_aa: CASTRGTTDYGYTF
cdr3_nt: TGTGCCAGCACCCGCGGGACAACAGACTATGGCTACACCTTC

clone_size: once
j_call: TRBJ2-7
d_call: TRBD2
v_call: TRBV7-2
cdr3_aa: CASSLERGAPYEQYF
cdr3_nt: TGTGCCAGCAGCTTAGAGCGGGGGGCCCCCTACGAGCAGTACTTC

clone_size: NA
j_call: TRBJ1-2
d_call: NA
v_call: TRBV28
cdr3_aa: CASSLAGTNYGYTF
cdr3_nt: TGTGCCAGCAGTTTAGCAGGGACGAACTATGGCTACACCTTC

clone_size: NA
j_call: TRBJ1-5
d_call: NA
v_call: TRBV9
cdr3_aa: CASSVGRETGNLRQHF
cdr3_nt: NA

clone_size: NA
j_call: TRBJ1-2
d_call: NA
v_call: TRBV7-2
cdr3_aa: CASSFGEDSAYTF
cdr3_nt: TGTGCCAGCAGCTTTGGGGAGGACAGCGCCTACACCTTC

clone_size: NA
j_call: TRBJ2-3
d_call: NA
v_call: TRBV7-9
cdr3_aa: CASSLTTDPATQYF
cdr3_nt: TGTGCCAGCAGCTTAACGACTGACCCAGCTACGCAGTATTTT

clone_size: NA
j_call: TRBJ1-1
d_call: NA
v_call: TRBV18
cdr3_aa: CASSPIPGARGTEAFF
cdr3_nt: TGTGCCAGCTCACCGATCCCAGGGGCGCGGGGGACTGAAGCTTTCTTT

clone_size: NA
j_call: TRBJ1-3
d_call: NA
v_call: TRBV7-9
cdr3_aa: CASSLGLSSSGNTIYF
cdr3_nt: TGTGCCAGCAGCTTAGGTCTGTCTAGCTCTGGAAACACCATATATTTT

clone_size: NA
j_call: TRBJ2-5
d_call: NA
v_call: TRBV19
cdr3_aa: CASSIRETQYF
cdr3_nt: TGTGCCAGTAGTATAAGGGAGACCCAGTACTTC

clone_size: NA
j_call: TRBJ2-7
d_call: NA
v_call: TRBV29-1
cdr3_aa: CSVLEGPYEQYF
cdr3_nt: TGCAGCGTTCTTGAGGGCCCCTACGAGCAGTACTTC

clone_size: NA
j_call: TRBJ2-3
d_call: TRBD2
v_call: TRBV9
cdr3_aa: CASSVSGRVTDTQYF
cdr3_nt: TGTGCCAGCAGCGTAAGCGGGAGGGTCACAGATACGCAGTATTTT

clone_size: NA
j_call: TRBJ1-4
d_call: TRBD1
v_call: TRBV27
cdr3_aa: CASSLSRGPANEKLFF
cdr3_nt: TGTGCCAGCAGTTTATCGAGGGGGCCAGCTAATGAAAAACTGTTTTTT

clone_size: NA
j_call: TRBJ1-6
d_call: NA
v_call: TRBV7-2
cdr3_aa: CASSLVSGGESPLHF
cdr3_nt: TGTGCCAGCAGCTTAGTTAGCGGGGGTGAGTCACCCCTCCACTTT

clone_size: NA
j_call: TRBJ1-1
d_call: NA
v_call: TRBV3-1/TRBV3-2
cdr3_aa: CASSRAGAPEAFF
cdr3_nt: TGTGCCAGCAGCCGAGCAGGGGCCCCTGAAGCTTTCTTT

clone_size: NA
j_call: TRBJ1-1
d_call: TRBD1
v_call: TRBV2
cdr3_aa: CASGQGIGEAFF
cdr3_nt: TGTGCCAGTGGACAGGGCATCGGTGAAGCTTTCTTT

clone_size: once
j_call: TRBJ2-5
d_call: NA
v_call: TRBV9
cdr3_aa: CASNPQGRGETQYF
cdr3_nt: TGTGCCAGCAACCCCCAGGGGAGGGGAGAGACCCAGTACTTC

clone_size: NA
j_call: TRBJ2-3
d_call: NA
v_call: TRBV4-3
cdr3_aa: CASSRMWGQPTDTQYF
cdr3_nt: TGCGCCAGCAGCCGAATGTGGGGACAACCCACAGATACGCAGTATTTT

clone_size: NA
j_call: TRBJ1-6
d_call: TRBD1
v_call: TRBV28
cdr3_aa: CASSLGTGFSPLHF
cdr3_nt: TGTGCCAGCAGTTTAGGGACAGGGTTTTCACCCCTCCACTTT

clone_size: NA
j_call: TRBJ1-2
d_call: TRBD1
v_call: TRBV7-2
cdr3_aa: CASSLGPGQGNHGYTF
cdr3_nt: TGTGCCAGCAGCTTAGGGCCAGGACAGGGGAACCATGGCTACACCTTC

clone_size: once
j_call: TRBJ1-5
d_call: TRBD1
v_call: TRBV30
cdr3_aa: CAWSLQGNQPQHF
cdr3_nt: TGTGCCTGGAGTTTACAGGGGAATCAGCCCCAGCATTTT

clone_size: NA
j_call: TRBJ2-7
d_call: TRBD1
v_call: TRBV29-1
cdr3_aa: CSVERTGTASEQYF
cdr3_nt: TGCAGCGTCGAGCGAACCGGGACAGCCTCCGAGCAGTACTTC

clone_size: NA
j_call: TRBJ2-7
d_call: NA
v_call: TRBV29-1
cdr3_aa: CSVEANAKGEQYF
cdr3_nt: TGCAGCGTTGAGGCTAATGCGAAGGGAGAGCAGTACTTC

clone_size: NA
j_call: TRBJ1-4
d_call: NA
v_call: TRBV7-9
cdr3_aa: CASSSSGSANEKLFF
cdr3_nt: TGTGCCAGCAGCTCGTCAGGGTCGGCTAATGAAAAACTGTTTTTT

clone_size: few
j_call: TRBJ1-6
d_call: NA
v_call: TRBV14
cdr3_aa: CASSQTGGNSPLHF
cdr3_nt: TGTGCCAGCAGCCAGACAGGAGGAAATTCACCCCTCCACTTT

clone_size: NA
j_call: TRBJ1-1
d_call: NA
v_call: TRBV19
cdr3_aa: CASSPTYFGHTEAFF
cdr3_nt: TGTGCCAGTAGTCCGACGTATTTTGGTCACACTGAAGCTTTCTTT

clone_size: once
j_call: TRBJ2-1
d_call: TRBD2
v_call: TRBV6-5
cdr3_aa: CAIARGGSYNEQFF
cdr3_nt: TGTGCCATCGCCCGGGGGGGCTCCTACAATGAGCAGTTCTTC

clone_size: NA
j_call: TRBJ2-4
d_call: NA
v_call: TRBV6-2/TRBV6-3
cdr3_aa: CASSYSKQGKNIQYF
cdr3_nt: TGTGCCAGCAGTTACTCGAAACAGGGCAAAAACATTCAGTACTTC

clone_size: NA
j_call: TRBJ2-5
d_call: NA
v_call: TRBV5-4
cdr3_aa: CASNSGRPALQGETQYF
cdr3_nt: TGTGCCAGCAACTCAGGTCGGCCAGCTTTACAGGGAGAGACCCAGTACTTC

clone_size: NA
j_call: TRBJ1-2
d_call: NA
v_call: TRBV30
cdr3_aa: CAWSVMESYGYTF
cdr3_nt: TGTGCCTGGAGTGTAATGGAAAGCTATGGCTACACCTTC

clone_size: NA
j_call: TRBJ2-7
d_call: TRBD1
v_call: TRBV30
cdr3_aa: CAWSVGTVEQYF
cdr3_nt: TGTGCCTGGAGTGTTGGGACAGTCGAGCAGTACTTC

clone_size: NA
j_call: TRBJ1-2
d_call: NA
v_call: TRBV19
cdr3_aa: CASSVRTADYGYTF
cdr3_nt: TGTGCCAGTAGTGTACGGACAGCCGACTATGGCTACACCTTC

clone_size: NA
j_call: TRBJ1-1
d_call: NA
v_call: TRBV9
cdr3_aa: CASSVAGGAGTEAFF
cdr3_nt: TGTGCCAGCAGCGTAGCCGGAGGGGCGGGTACTGAAGCTTTCTTT

clone_size: NA
j_call: TRBJ1-1
d_call: NA
v_call: TRBV7-9
cdr3_aa: CASSLGQGAFEAFF
cdr3_nt: TGTGCCAGCAGCTTAGGGCAGGGCGCTTTTGAAGCTTTCTTT

clone_size: NA
j_call: TRBJ2-7
d_call: NA
v_call: TRBV12-3/TRBV12-4
cdr3_aa: CASSFGSVGQYF
cdr3_nt: TGTGCCAGCAGTTTCGGGTCCGTCGGGCAGTACTTC

clone_size: once
j_call: TRBJ1-3
d_call: NA
v_call: TRBV14
cdr3_aa: CASSQEAWAGGNTIYF
cdr3_nt: TGTGCCAGCAGCCAAGAGGCTTGGGCAGGAGGAAACACCATATATTTT

clone_size: NA
j_call: TRBJ1-1
d_call: NA
v_call: TRBV27
cdr3_aa: CASSLSATGYTEAFF
cdr3_nt: TGTGCCAGCAGTTTATCCGCCACAGGGTACACTGAAGCTTTCTTT

clone_size: NA
j_call: TRBJ1-1
d_call: TRBD1
v_call: TRBV5-6
cdr3_aa: CASSWEGTGGNTEAFF
cdr3_nt: TGTGCCAGCAGCTGGGAAGGGACAGGGGGAAACACTGAAGCTTTCTTT

clone_size: once
j_call: TRBJ1-1
d_call: NA
v_call: TRBV24-1
cdr3_aa: CATSDIMGTEAFF
cdr3_nt: TGTGCCACCAGTGATATCATGGGCACTGAAGCTTTCTTT